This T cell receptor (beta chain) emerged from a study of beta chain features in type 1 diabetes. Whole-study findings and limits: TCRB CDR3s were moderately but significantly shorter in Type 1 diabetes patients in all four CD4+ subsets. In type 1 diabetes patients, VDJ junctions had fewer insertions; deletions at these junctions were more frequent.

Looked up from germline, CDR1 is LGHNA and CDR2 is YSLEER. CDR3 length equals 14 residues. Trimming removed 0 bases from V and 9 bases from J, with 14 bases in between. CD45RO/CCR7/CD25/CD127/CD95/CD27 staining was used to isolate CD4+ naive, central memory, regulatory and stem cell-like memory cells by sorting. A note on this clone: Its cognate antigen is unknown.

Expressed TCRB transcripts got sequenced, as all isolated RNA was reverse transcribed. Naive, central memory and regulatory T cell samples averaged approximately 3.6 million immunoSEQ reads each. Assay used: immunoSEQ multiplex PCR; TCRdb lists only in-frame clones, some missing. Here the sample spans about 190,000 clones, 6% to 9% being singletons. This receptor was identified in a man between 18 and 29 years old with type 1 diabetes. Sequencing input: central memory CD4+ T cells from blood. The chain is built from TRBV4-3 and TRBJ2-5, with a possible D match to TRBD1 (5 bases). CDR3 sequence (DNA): TGCGCCAGCAGCCAAGATCTCGACGTAGGGGCCCAGTACTTC. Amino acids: CASSQDLDVGAQYF.